This T cell receptor (beta chain) was obtained from a study of T cells after yellow fever vaccination. About the study: Preparing low-cell-number fractions relied on SMART-Seq v4 Ultra Low Input. Findings of the study overall: The secondary response peaked faster, at day 5 versus 15, but was weaker.

V dropped 3 bases and J dropped 1 base, with 11 bases sitting between them. The CDR3 is 14 amino acids. In germline, CDR1 is SGHRS, CDR2 YFSETQ. For TCR, cDNA came from 5'RACE template switching, which added a universal primer site and UMIs. TCRdb itself ran the 5' RACE reads through MiXCR, one entry per CDR3 protein. The table shows 300,000 to 400,000 distinct CDR3 sequences, with about 12% occurring only once. Concerning this clonotype: Its antigen is not known.

The chain recombines TRBV5-1 with TRBJ2-7; D gene ambiguous. Specimen: CD4+ T cells sorted from PBMCs, collected 15 days after the yellow fever booster vaccination. The TCR sequence derives from a man between 18 and 29 years old who received the YFV17D yellow fever vaccine. The CDR3 sequence: CASSYTDRSYEQYF. The CDR3 bases are TGCGCCAGCAGCTACACCGACCGGTCCTACGAGCAGTACTTC.